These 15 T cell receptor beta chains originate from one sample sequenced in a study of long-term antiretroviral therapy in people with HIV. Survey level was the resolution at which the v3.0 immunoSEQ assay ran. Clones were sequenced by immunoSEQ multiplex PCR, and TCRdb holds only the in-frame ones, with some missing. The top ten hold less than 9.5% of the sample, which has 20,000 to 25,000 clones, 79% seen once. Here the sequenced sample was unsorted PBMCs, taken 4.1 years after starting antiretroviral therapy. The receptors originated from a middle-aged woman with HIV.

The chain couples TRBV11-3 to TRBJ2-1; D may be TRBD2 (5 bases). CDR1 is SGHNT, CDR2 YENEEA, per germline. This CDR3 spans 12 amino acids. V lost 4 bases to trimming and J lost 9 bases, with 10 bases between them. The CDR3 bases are TGTGCCAGCAGCTCACTAGACGGTGAGCAGTTCTTC. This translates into CASSSLDGEQFF.

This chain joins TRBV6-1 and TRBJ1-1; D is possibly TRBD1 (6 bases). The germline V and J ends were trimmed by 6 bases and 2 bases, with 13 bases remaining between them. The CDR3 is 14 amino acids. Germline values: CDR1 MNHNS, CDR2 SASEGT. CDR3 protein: CASSRTAINTEAFF. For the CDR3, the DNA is TGTGCCAGCAGCCGGACAGCTATAAACACTGAAGCTTTCTTT.

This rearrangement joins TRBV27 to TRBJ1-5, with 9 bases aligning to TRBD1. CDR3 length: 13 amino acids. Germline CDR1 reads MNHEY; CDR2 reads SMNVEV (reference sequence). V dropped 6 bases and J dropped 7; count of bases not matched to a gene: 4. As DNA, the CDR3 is TGTGCCAGCAGCGGACAGGGGTGGCAGCCCCAGCATTTT. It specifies CASSGQGWQPQHF.

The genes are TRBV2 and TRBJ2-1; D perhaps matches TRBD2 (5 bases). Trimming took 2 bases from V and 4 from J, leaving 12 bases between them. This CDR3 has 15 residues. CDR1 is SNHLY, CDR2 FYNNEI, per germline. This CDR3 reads CASSERRPAYNEQFF. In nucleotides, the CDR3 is TGTGCCAGCAGTGAAAGGAGGCCAGCGTACAATGAGCAGTTCTTC. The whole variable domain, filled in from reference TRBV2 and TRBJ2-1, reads EPEVTQTPSHQVTQMGQEVILRCVPISNHLYFYWYRQILGQKVEFLVSFYNNEISEKSEIFDDQFSVERPDGSNFTLKIRSTKLEDSAMYFCASSERRPAYNEQFFGPGTRLTVL.

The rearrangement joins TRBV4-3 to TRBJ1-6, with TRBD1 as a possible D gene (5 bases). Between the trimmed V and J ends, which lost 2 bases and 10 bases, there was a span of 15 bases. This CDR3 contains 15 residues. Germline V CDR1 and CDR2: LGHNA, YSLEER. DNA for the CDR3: TGCGCCAGCAGCCAAATTACCGGGGCCGGATCACCCCTCCACTTT. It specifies CASSQITGAGSPLHF.

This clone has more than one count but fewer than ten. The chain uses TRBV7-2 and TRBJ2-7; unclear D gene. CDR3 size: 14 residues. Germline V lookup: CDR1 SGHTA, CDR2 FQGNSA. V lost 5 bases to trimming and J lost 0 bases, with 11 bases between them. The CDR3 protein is CASSPRTLSYEQYF. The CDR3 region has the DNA TGTGCCAGCAGCCCGAGGACGCTCTCCTACGAGCAGTACTTC.

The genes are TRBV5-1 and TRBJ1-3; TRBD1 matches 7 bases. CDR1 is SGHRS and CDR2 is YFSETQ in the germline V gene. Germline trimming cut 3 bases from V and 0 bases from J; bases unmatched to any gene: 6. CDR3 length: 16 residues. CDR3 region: CASSSGQDRSGNTIYF. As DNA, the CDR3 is TGCGCCAGCAGCTCAGGACAGGACCGCTCTGGAAACACCATATATTTT.

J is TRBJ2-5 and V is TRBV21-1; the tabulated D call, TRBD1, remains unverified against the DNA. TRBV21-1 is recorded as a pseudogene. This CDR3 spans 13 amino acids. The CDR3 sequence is CASSRTVEETQYF. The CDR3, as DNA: TGTGCCAGCTCCCGGACAGTTGAAGAGACCCAGTACTTC.

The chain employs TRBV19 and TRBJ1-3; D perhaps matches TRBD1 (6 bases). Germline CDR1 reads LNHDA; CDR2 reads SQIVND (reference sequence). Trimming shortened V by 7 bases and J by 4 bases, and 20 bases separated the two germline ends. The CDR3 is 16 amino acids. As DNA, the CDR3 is TGTGCCAGTACCCTAACCCCGGCAGGGGTAGGAAACACCATATATTTT. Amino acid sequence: CASTLTPAGVGNTIYF.

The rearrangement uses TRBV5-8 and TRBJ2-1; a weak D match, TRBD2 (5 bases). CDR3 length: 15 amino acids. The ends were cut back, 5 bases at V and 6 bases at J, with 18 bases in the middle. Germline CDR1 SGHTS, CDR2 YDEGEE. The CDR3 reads CASRSVWRGRNEQFF. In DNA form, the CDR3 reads TGTGCCAGCAGATCCGTATGGCGCGGGCGCAATGAGCAGTTCTTC.

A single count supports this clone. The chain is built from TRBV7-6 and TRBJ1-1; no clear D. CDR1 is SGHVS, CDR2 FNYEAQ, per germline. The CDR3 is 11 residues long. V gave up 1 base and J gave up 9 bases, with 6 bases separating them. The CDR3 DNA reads TGTGCCAGCAGCTTAGGGGGTCAAGCTTTCTTT. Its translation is CASSLGGQAFF. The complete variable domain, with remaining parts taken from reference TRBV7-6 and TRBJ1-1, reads GAGVSQSPRYKVTKRGQDVALRCDPISGHVSLYWYRQALGQGPEFLTYFNYEAQQDKSGLPNDRFSAERPEGSISTLTIQRTEQRDSAMYRCASSLGGQAFFGQGTRLTVV.

The CDR3 spells CAWSPRRDRANNEQFF. DNA for the CDR3: TGTGCCTGGAGTCCTCGTAGGGACAGGGCAAACAATGAGCAGTTCTTC. The chain couples TRBV30 to TRBJ2-1; 9 positions match TRBD1. The junction had 10 bases not matched to a gene; V was cut back by 2 bases and J by 5 bases. The CDR3 loop spans 16 amino acids. CDR1 is GTSNPN and CDR2 is SVGIG in the germline V gene (reference sequence). The variable domain in full, with the rest retrieved from reference TRBV30 and TRBJ2-1, is SQTIHQWPATLVQPVGSPLSLECTVEGTSNPNLYWYRQAAGRGLQLLFYSVGIGQISSEVPQNLSASRPQDRQFILSSKKLLLSDSGFYLCAWSPRRDRANNEQFFGPGTRLTVL.

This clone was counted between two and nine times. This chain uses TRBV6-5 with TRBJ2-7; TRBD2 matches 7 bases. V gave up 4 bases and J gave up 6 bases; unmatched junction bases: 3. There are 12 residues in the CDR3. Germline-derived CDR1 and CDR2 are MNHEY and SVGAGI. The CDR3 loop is CASSSTGGEQYF. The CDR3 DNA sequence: TGTGCCAGCAGTTCTACGGGGGGCGAGCAGTACTTC.

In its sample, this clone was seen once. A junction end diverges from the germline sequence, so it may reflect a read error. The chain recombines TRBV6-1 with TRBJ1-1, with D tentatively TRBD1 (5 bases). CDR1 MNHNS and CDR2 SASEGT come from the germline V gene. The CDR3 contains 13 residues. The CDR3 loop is CATSSRGRSEAFF. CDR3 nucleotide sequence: TGTGCCACCAGTTCGAGGGGTCGGAGTGAAGCTTTCTTT.

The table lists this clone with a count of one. The CDR3 DNA follows: TGTGCCAGTAGTATAGAGGATAGCGGGACCGGGCAGTTCTTC. It yields the protein CASSIEDSGTGQFF. The V and J genes are TRBV19 and TRBJ2-1; TRBD2 aligns across 8 bases. Trimming took 0 bases from V and 12 from J; bases not matched to a gene: 7. Germline V gene data show CDR1 as LNHDA and CDR2 as SQIVND (reference sequence). This CDR3 region has 14 residues.